Listed here is a single TCR beta chain. This CDR3 spans 13 amino acids. V dropped 6 bases and J dropped 7 bases, with 13 bases sitting between them. Germline V CDR1 and CDR2: SGHTA, FQGTGA. This specimen comes from a study of blood T cell repertoires in COVID-19. Study background: Acute and convalescent COVID-19 samples came from the United States, Italy and Spain. Sources were T cells, B-cell-depleted T cells, or PBMCs; the material itself was cDNA or gDNA.

The repertoire was sequenced with immunoSEQ multiplex PCR; TCRdb's copy has only in-frame clones and lacks some. Here the sample spans hundreds of thousands of clones, around 90% being singletons. This receptor was obtained from a woman aged 18-35 years who had recovered from COVID-19. The sequencing input was PBMCs or T cells enriched from blood (not recorded which). The chain couples TRBV7-3 to TRBJ2-1, with D possibly being TRBD1 (6 bases). The CDR3 DNA is TGTGCCAGCAGAGACAGGAATGGTAATGAGCAGTTCTTC. Translation gives CASRDRNGNEQFF.